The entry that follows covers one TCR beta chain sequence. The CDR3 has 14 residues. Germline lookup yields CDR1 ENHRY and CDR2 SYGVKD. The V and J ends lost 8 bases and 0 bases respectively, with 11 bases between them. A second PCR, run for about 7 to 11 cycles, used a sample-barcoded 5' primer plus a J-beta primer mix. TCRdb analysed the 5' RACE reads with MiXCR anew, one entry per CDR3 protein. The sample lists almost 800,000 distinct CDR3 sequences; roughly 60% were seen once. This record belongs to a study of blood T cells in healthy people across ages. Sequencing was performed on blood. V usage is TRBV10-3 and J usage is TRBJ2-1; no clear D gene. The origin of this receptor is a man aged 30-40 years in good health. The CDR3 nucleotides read TGTGCCATCGGAAGGCCTAGCTCCTACAATGAGCAGTTCTTC. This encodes CAIGRPSSYNEQFF.